Listed below are T cell receptor beta chains from one sample, sequenced in a study of long-term antiretroviral therapy in people with HIV. Sequenced by immunoSEQ multiplex PCR; TCRdb stores in-frame clones only, minus some. The sample has about 25,000 clones, 65% to 90% seen once; the top ten hold about a sixth. The specimen was unsorted PBMCs, collected 1.2 years after starting antiretroviral therapy. These receptors were obtained from a man in his fifties or sixties with HIV. Both conserved end residues are part of each CDR3. D genes are given only for firm matches. Not every row has a clone size; where given, it reads once, few, many or a size class.

>TRBV10-3|NA|TRBJ2-1|TRBD2
TGTGCCATCAGTGGCGGGAGCGGTGGCTACAATGAGCAGTTCTTC
CAISGGSGGYNEQFF
>TRBV5-4|NA|TRBJ2-2|TRBD2
TGTGCCAGCAGCTTGAAGCGGGGGGGCATGATCACCGGGGAGCTGTTTTTT
CASSLKRGGMITGELFF
>TRBV7-9|few|TRBJ1-1|TRBD1
TGTGCCAGCAGCTCACAGGGGACACACACTGAAGCTTTCTTT
CASSSQGTHTEAFF
>TRBV5-1|NA|TRBJ2-6|NA
TGCGCCAGCAGCTCGGACAGCTCCTCTGGGGCCAACGTCCTGACTTTC
CASSSDSSSGANVLTF
>TRBV19|NA|TRBJ2-7|NA
TGTGCCAGTAGTCCCTTCAGGGGGGGAACCTACGAGCAGTACTTC
CASSPFRGGTYEQYF
>TRBV4-1|NA|TRBJ2-7|TRBD1
TGCGCCAGCAGCCAAGATGGACAGGGGCCTTTCTACGAGCAGTACTTC
CASSQDGQGPFYEQYF
>TRBV18|once|TRBJ2-5|NA
TGTGCCAGCTCACCTCGGGCAGGTATCTCATTGGCGGAGACCCAGTACTTC
CASSPRAGISLAETQYF
>TRBV19|NA|TRBJ2-2|NA
TGTGCCAGTAGTATAGCAGGGCCCGGGTATGGCGGGGAGCTGTTTTTT
CASSIAGPGYGGELFF
>TRBV5-6|NA|TRBJ2-7|NA
TGTGCCAGCAGCGCCGGTCCGGGGGTGAACGAGCAGTACTTC
CASSAGPGVNEQYF
>TRBV5-6|NA|TRBJ2-7|TRBD1
TGTGCCAGCAGGCCCCGCCGGGACAGCAACTACGAGCAGTACTTC
CASRPRRDSNYEQYF
>TRBV30|once|TRBJ1-5|NA
TGTGCCTGGAGTACCACAAATAGCAATCAGCCCCAGCATTTT
CAWSTTNSNQPQHF
>TRBV4-3|NA|TRBJ1-1|TRBD1
TGCGCCAGCAGCCGTAAGGACAGGATGAACACTGAAGCTTTCTTT
CASSRKDRMNTEAFF
>TRBV30|NA|TRBJ1-5|NA
TGTGCCTGGACCGGACAGTACAATCAGCCCCAGCATTTT
CAWTGQYNQPQHF
>TRBV5-4|NA|TRBJ1-1|NA
TGTGCCACCGCCGGGGGGGGGAACACTGAAGCTTTCTTT
CATAGGGNTEAFF
>TRBV28|NA|TRBJ2-2|NA
TGTGCCAGCATCTGGGGGGCGGGAAAGAACACCGGGGAGCTGTTTTTT
CASIWGAGKNTGELFF
>TRBV7-2|NA|TRBJ2-3|TRBD1
TGTGCCAGCAGCCGGACAGGGAGCACAGATACGCAGTATTTT
CASSRTGSTDTQYF
>TRBV5-4|NA|TRBJ1-3|TRBD1
TGTGCCAGCAGCTTGACGGGACAGGGGAACACCATATATTTT
CASSLTGQGNTIYF
>TRBV19|NA|TRBJ1-2|NA
TGTGCCAGTAGTCTGGGACTTCCGGAGCGTGGGGGCTACACCTTC
CASSLGLPERGGYTF
>TRBV2|once|TRBJ2-5|TRBD2
TGTGCCAGCAGTGACACTAGCGGAGTAGTCCTACAAGAGACCCAGTACTTC
CASSDTSGVVLQETQYF
>TRBV5-1|NA|TRBJ1-4|NA
TGCGCCAGCACCTCGGGGGGAGGGACAACTAATGAAAAACTGTTTTTT
CASTSGGGTTNEKLFF
>TRBV7-8|once|TRBJ2-5|NA
TGTGCCAGCAGCTTAGCGACCAAGCAAATTCGATTAGAGACCCAGTACTTC
CASSLATKQIRLETQYF
>TRBV6-5|NA|TRBJ2-3|TRBD2
TGTGCCAGCAGTTGGGGACTAGCGGGGGTCACAGATACGCAGTATTTT
CASSWGLAGVTDTQYF
>TRBV5-1|NA|TRBJ2-3|NA
TGCGCCAGTAGTCTAGGCGGCAGGGGAGGTACAGATACGCAGTATTTT
CASSLGGRGGTDTQYF
>TRBV19|few|TRBJ1-5|NA
TGTGCCAGTCACAAGGGTAATAGCAATCAGCCCCAGCATTTT
CASHKGNSNQPQHF
>TRBV4-1|NA|TRBJ1-6|TRBD1
TGCGCCAGCAGCCAAGAAACAGGGGGCTTCTATAATTCACCCCTCCACTTT
CASSQETGGFYNSPLHF